A single T cell receptor (beta chain) is shown here with its context. Its antigen is undetermined. This entry comes from a study of lymphopenia after photon versus proton radiotherapy. Study-level points and caveats: After the lymphocyte nadir, photon-treated repertoires showed oligoclonal expansion, especially of CD8+ Temra cells. Authors raise, but do not show, better survival with proton therapy.

TCRdb's table, derived via immunoSEQ multiplex PCR, lists solely in-frame clones and lacks some. The profile shows about 30,000 clones, around 94% of them singletons. The source material was peripheral blood, sampled from a patient treated with photon-based radiotherapy. The clonotype was recovered from a woman aged 50 to 65 with cholangiocarcinoma.

The CDR3 loop reads CASSFRTGSTYEQYF. DNA for the CDR3: TGTGCCAGCAGTTTCCGGACAGGGTCGACCTACGAGCAGTACTTC. V usage is TRBV27 and J usage is TRBJ2-7, with 8 bases lining up with TRBD1. The CDR3 consists of 15 residues. Germline CDR1 reads MNHEY; CDR2 reads SMNVEV (reference sequence). V dropped 3 bases and J dropped 2; count of bases not matched to a gene: 6.